The subject of this entry is one T cell receptor beta chain. Study processing details: Reference gene primer amplification in the assay estimated nucleated cell counts. Sequencing was performed with immunoSEQ multiplex PCR; in TCRdb, only in-frame clones are kept and a portion is missing. V and J calls and clone size are copied from that table; D and trimming were computed from the DNA. The table includes some 150,000 clones, approximately 85% detected once. The sample originates from a study of blood T cell repertoires in COVID-19. V was trimmed by 5 bases and J by 2 bases, leaving 14 bases between them. CDR1 is SQVTM, CDR2 ANQGSEA, per germline. The CDR3 loop spans 14 amino acids.

The sequencing input was peripheral blood. The TCR sequence derives from a woman aged 55-75 years with COVID-19, enrolled during active disease. This chain links TRBV29-1 with TRBJ2-3, with a weak D call TRBD2 (5 bases). CDR3 DNA sequence: TGCAGCGTTAGGGCAGCGGCCCCCACAGATACGCAGTATTTT. Protein: CSVRAAAPTDTQYF.